In its sample, the clone carrying this T cell receptor (beta chain) was seen a few times. Other DNA sequences in the sample encode the same CDR3. The record originates from a study of beta chain features in type 1 diabetes. This CDR3 comprises 13 residues. The germline V gene has CDR1 MNHEY and CDR2 SVGAGI. V was trimmed by 4 bases and J by 2 bases, leaving 8 bases between them. Reverse transcription of all isolated RNA meant that expressed TCRB transcripts were sequenced. Sequencing used immunoSEQ multiplex PCR; TCRdb keeps in-frame clones, though not all of them. The sample consists of about 290,000 clones, about 7.8% of them appearing once.

Input material: central memory CD4+ T cells from blood. This sequence was found in a woman in her late teens or twenties in good health. The V gene is TRBV6-5, the J gene TRBJ1-2; possible D gene TRBD1, 5 bases. The CDR3 region is CASSLGRNYGYTF. CDR3 sequence (DNA): TGTGCCAGCAGTTTGGGACGGAACTATGGCTACACCTTC.